The clone carrying this TCR beta chain occurred a few times. Clones were read by immunoSEQ multiplex PCR, and TCRdb kept only the in-frame ones, dropping some. This sample has about 93,000 clones, with roughly 80% found just once. The source of the sample is a study of blood T cell repertoires in COVID-19. At the level of the study: The cDNA or gDNA used as material had been derived from T cells, B-cell-depleted T cells, or PBMCs.

The junction had 11 bases not matched to a gene; V was cut back by 4 bases and J by 6 bases. The CDR3 is made up of 16 amino acids. The germline V gene encodes CDR1 SGHNT and CDR2 YYREEE (reference sequence). V usage is TRBV5-4 and J usage is TRBJ2-1, with TRBD2 matching over 9 bases. What was sequenced was peripheral blood. The receptor was isolated from a human donor in a cohort sampled during active COVID-19. CDR3 loop: CASSPIGGRAGNEQFF. The CDR3 DNA reads as TGTGCCAGCAGCCCTATTGGCGGGAGGGCAGGCAATGAGCAGTTCTTC.